The next 31 T cell receptor beta chains were all read from a single sample in a study of CD8+ T cells in alopecia areata. Extracted from the samples, RNA was reverse transcribed into cDNA to serve as the sequencing template. TCRdb keeps only in-frame clones here, not all; method: immunoSEQ multiplex PCR. The sample records hundreds of thousands of clones, roughly 60% being singletons. Treatment: oral pan-JAK inhibitor, 5-10 mg twice daily. The sequenced sample was CD4+ T cells sorted from blood, obtained at week 24, from a patient treated with tofacitinib. Receptors were obtained from a human donor with alopecia areata.

CDR3 loop: CASSFPGNTDTQYF. The CDR3 coding sequence is TGTGCCAGCAGTTTTCCGGGGAACACAGATACGCAGTATTTT. The chain employs TRBV6-6 and TRBJ2-3; tentatively, D is TRBD2 (5 bases). Germline CDR1 and CDR2: MNHNY and SVGAGI (reference sequence). Trimming pared 4 bases from V and 2 bases from J, leaving 10 bases between. This CDR3 is built from 14 residues.

The chain has TRBV2 and TRBJ1-2; 10 nucleotides agree with TRBD1. Germline CDR1 is SNHLY and CDR2 is FYNNEI. V lost 7 bases and J lost 8; bases outside the gene matches: 10. CDR3 size: 14 residues. The DNA for the CDR3 is TGTGCCAGCATATTGACAGGGGGCAATGGCGGCTACACCTTC. It codes for CASILTGGNGGYTF.

Of note for this clone: Different DNA sequences within this sample yield the same CDR3. This rearrangement joins TRBV5-1 to TRBJ2-7, with 8 bases matching TRBD1. This CDR3 has 13 amino acids. Germline lookup yields CDR1 SGHRS and CDR2 YFSETQ. The V and J ends lost 4 bases and 7 bases, in that order; junction bases with no gene match: 7. The CDR3 DNA follows: TGCGCCAGCAGCCTCGGACAGGGCTTGGAGCAGTACTTC. Its protein is CASSLGQGLEQYF.

This clone is a singleton in its sample. The V and J genes are TRBV29-1 and TRBJ1-1; 7 positions match TRBD1. The germline gives CDR1 SQVTM, CDR2 ANQGSEA. The CDR3 is made up of 14 amino acids. Trimming removed 3 bases from V and 1 base from J; junction bases left unmatched: 5. The chain's CDR3 is CSVDPRQGNTEAFF. The CDR3 nucleotides are TGCAGCGTTGACCCCAGACAGGGGAACACTGAAGCTTTCTTT.

This sequence joins TRBV28 and TRBJ2-4; weak D call: TRBD2 (6 bases). The CDR3 loop spans 15 amino acids. The germline gives CDR1 MDHEN, CDR2 SYDVKM. Trimming left V 8 bases short and J 0 bases short, with 14 bases between. For the CDR3, the DNA is TGTGCCAGCGTGAACCAGGGACTAGCCAAAAACATTCAGTACTTC. This translates into CASVNQGLAKNIQYF.

This clone was recorded once. The chain couples TRBV6-6 to TRBJ2-5; 8 bases match TRBD2. The CDR3 runs 15 residues. Unmatched junction bases numbered 10, after V lost 9 bases and J lost 1 base. Per the germline V gene, CDR1 is MNHNY and CDR2 is SVGAGI (reference sequence). CDR3 sequence: CASRAGERGQETQYF. DNA for the CDR3: TGTGCCAGTAGAGCGGGGGAGAGGGGCCAAGAGACCCAGTACTTC.

V and J are TRBV7-2 and TRBJ2-1; 13 positions match TRBD2. The J segment lost 1 base and the V segment lost 5 bases, leaving 8 bases of the junction unmatched. This CDR3 region has 18 residues. CDR1 and CDR2 from the germline V gene are SGHTA and FQGNSA. The CDR3 loop is CASSPPGLAGPSYNEQFF. Here the CDR3 DNA reads TGTGCCAGCAGCCCCCCGGGACTAGCGGGGCCTTCCTACAATGAGCAGTTCTTC.

This clone occurred a few times. The DNA for the CDR3 is TGTGCCAGCAGTGAAGGTCTTGAGGTAAAGGCTTTCTTT. Translating it yields CASSEGLEVKAFF. The chain uses TRBV2 and TRBJ1-1; no clear D. The CDR3 runs to 13 residues. Germline CDR1 is SNHLY and CDR2 is FYNNEI. V lost 1 base and J 11 bases, leaving 14 bases between the germline ends.

This clone has only a few counts. The chain carries TRBV4-1 and TRBJ1-1; possible D gene TRBD1, 5 bases. This CDR3 has 14 residues. Per the germline V gene, CDR1 is MGHRA and CDR2 is YSYEKL. The V end lost 3 bases, the J end lost 0 bases, and 8 bases lay between the germline ends. CDR3 region: CASSQQTVNTEAFF. CDR3 bases: TGCGCCAGCAGCCAGCAGACAGTGAACACTGAAGCTTTCTTT.

The chain combines TRBV2 with TRBJ2-5, with 7 bases aligning to TRBD1. CDR3 length: 14 amino acids. The V gene's germline CDR1 is SNHLY and CDR2 FYNNEI. J gave up 0 bases and V 7 bases, and 5 bases lay outside the gene matches. The CDR3 DNA reads TGTGCCAGCACCCTCGACAGGGACCAAGAGACCCAGTACTTC. This translates into CASTLDRDQETQYF. Full variable domain (missing parts from reference TRBV2 and TRBJ2-5): EPEVTQTPSHQVTQMGQEVILRCVPISNHLYFYWYRQILGQKVEFLVSFYNNEISEKSEIFDDQFSVERPDGSNFTLKIRSTKLEDSAMYFCASTLDRDQETQYFGPGTRLLVL.

This rearrangement joins TRBV2 to TRBJ2-3; unclear D gene. Germline CDR1 reads SNHLY; CDR2 reads FYNNEI. Trimming removed 2 bases from V and 0 bases from J, with 6 bases in between. The CDR3 length is 14 residues. The CDR3 loop is CASSELGSTDTQYF. CDR3 sequence (DNA): TGTGCCAGCAGTGAACTAGGGAGCACAGATACGCAGTATTTT. Complete variable domain (other parts from reference TRBV2 and TRBJ2-3): EPEVTQTPSHQVTQMGQEVILRCVPISNHLYFYWYRQILGQKVEFLVSFYNNEISEKSEIFDDQFSVERPDGSNFTLKIRSTKLEDSAMYFCASSELGSTDTQYFGPGTRLTVL.

This clone has a handful of counts. The chain joins TRBV28 to TRBJ1-1, with unresolved D. The CDR3 length is 14 residues. Trimming took off 7 bases at V and 0 bases at J, with 12 bases between the two ends. Looked up from germline, CDR1 is MDHEN and CDR2 is SYDVKM. CDR3 amino acids: CASIGRAMNTEAFF. The CDR3 bases are TGTGCCAGCATTGGCCGGGCCATGAACACTGAAGCTTTCTTT.

The J gene is TRBJ1-6, the V gene TRBV9, with D tentatively TRBD1 (6 bases). Germline V gene lookup returns CDR1 SGDLS and CDR2 YYNGEE. The CDR3 covers 12 residues. V gave up 3 bases and J gave up 14 bases, with 12 bases separating them. CDR3 sequence (DNA): TGTGCCAGCAGCGCCACAGGGTTCACCCTCCACTTT. It yields the protein CASSATGFTLHF.

In this sample, this clone turned up a few times. The gene calls are TRBV19 and TRBJ1-3, with 8 bases matching TRBD1. The CDR3 has 13 amino acids. The V and J ends lost 10 bases and 2 bases, in that order; junction bases with no gene match: 4. Germline CDR1 LNHDA, CDR2 SQIVND (reference sequence). The chain's CDR3 is CATSTGAGNTIYF. In DNA form, the CDR3 reads TGTGCCACATCGACAGGGGCTGGAAACACCATATATTTT.

This clone was observed a handful of times. V is TRBV5-1 and J is TRBJ2-2; D not resolved. The CDR3 sequence is 14 residues long. V was pared by 0 bases and J by 9 bases, with 12 bases between. CDR1 and CDR2 (germline): SGHRS, YFSETQ. CDR3 protein: CASSLAQADRELFF. CDR3 sequence (DNA): TGCGCCAGCAGCTTGGCGCAGGCCGATAGGGAGCTGTTTTTT.

This clone was recorded a few times. This rearrangement joins TRBV19 to TRBJ1-1; D call uncertain. The CDR3 has 13 residues. Germline CDR1 is LNHDA and CDR2 is SQIVND (reference sequence). V was shortened by 4 bases and J by 4 bases, with 10 bases between the two germline ends. CDR3 region: CASSTGRITEAFF. DNA for the CDR3: TGTGCCAGTAGTACGGGGAGAATCACTGAAGCTTTCTTT. The complete variable domain, with remaining parts taken from reference TRBV19 and TRBJ1-1, reads DGGITQSPKYLFRKEGQNVTLSCEQNLNHDAMYWYRQDPGQGLRLIYYSQIVNDFQKGDIAEGYSVSREKKESFPLTVTSAQKNPTAFYLCASSTGRITEAFFGQGTRLTVV.

This clone was counted only a few times. The sample has other DNA sequences that encode this CDR3 too. The chain couples TRBV29-1 to TRBJ1-1; 7 bases agree with TRBD1. The V segment lost 4 bases and the J segment 5 bases; nucleotides outside the gene matches: 4. Germline CDR1 and CDR2: SQVTM and ANQGSEA. This CDR3 contains 12 residues. The CDR3 loop reads CSVVQGGTEAFF. DNA for the CDR3: TGCAGCGTTGTTCAGGGGGGGACTGAAGCTTTCTTT.

The V gene is TRBV30, the J gene TRBJ2-5, with TRBD1 matching over 10 bases. The CDR3 spans 14 residues. Losses at the gene ends were 5 bases for V and 4 bases for J; bases not matched to a gene: 7. Per germline, CDR1 GTSNPN and CDR2 SVGIG (reference sequence). The CDR3 sequence is CAWAGDRGRETQYF. CDR3 nucleotide sequence: TGTGCCTGGGCGGGAGACAGGGGGCGAGAGACCCAGTACTTC.

J is TRBJ2-5 and V is TRBV7-9, with 8 bases that match TRBD2. CDR3 length: 16 residues. V dropped 6 bases and J dropped 2; count of bases not matched to a gene: 11. Germline values: CDR1 SEHNR, CDR2 FQNEAQ (reference sequence). The CDR3 protein is CASSRVTSGEQETQYF. In nucleotides, the CDR3 is TGTGCCAGCAGTCGGGTAACTAGCGGAGAACAAGAGACCCAGTACTTC. The variable domain in full, completed from reference TRBV7-9 and TRBJ2-5, reads DTGVSQNPRHKITKRGQNVTFRCDPISEHNRLYWYRQTLGQGPEFLTYFQNEAQLEKSRLLSDRFSAERPKGSFSTLEIQRTEQGDSAMYLCASSRVTSGEQETQYFGPGTRLLVL.

This chain joins TRBV30 and TRBJ2-7; D unclear. The germline gives CDR1 GTSNPN, CDR2 SVGIG (reference sequence). The V end lost 0 bases, the J end lost 1 base, and 7 bases lay between the germline ends. There are 13 residues in the CDR3. CDR3 loop: CAWSVGPSYEQYF. The CDR3 DNA follows: TGTGCCTGGAGTGTAGGCCCATCCTACGAGCAGTACTTC.

The table lists this clone with many counts. CDR3 bases: TGTGCCAGCAGTGAAACAGGGGCCAGGGAGACCCAGTACTTC. Translated, it gives CASSETGARETQYF. The genes are TRBV2 and TRBJ2-5, with 7 bases matching TRBD1. CDR1 and CDR2 from the germline V gene are SNHLY and FYNNEI. The CDR3 sequence is 14 residues long. Trimming took 2 bases from V and 5 from J; bases not matched to a gene: 5.

A few counts support this clone. The chain is built from TRBV19 and TRBJ2-3; D gene unclear. The ends were cut back, 6 bases at V and 3 bases at J, with 13 bases in the middle. CDR3 length: 14 residues. Germline CDR1 reads LNHDA; CDR2 reads SQIVND (reference sequence). The DNA for the CDR3 is TGTGCCAGTAGGGGATGGAGCTTGACAGATACGCAGTATTTT. Translation: CASRGWSLTDTQYF.

The chain is built from TRBV7-2 and TRBJ2-5; the D gene is possibly TRBD2 (6 bases). Germline V gives CDR1 SGHTA, CDR2 FQGNSA. V lost 5 bases, J lost 4 bases, and 11 bases lay in between. The CDR3 is 13 residues long. CDR3 sequence: CASSPVGGETQYF. CDR3 DNA: TGTGCCAGCAGCCCCGTCGGGGGAGAGACCCAGTACTTC.

A single count supports this clone. The same CDR3 also results from other DNA sequences found in this sample. This chain joins TRBV5-1 and TRBJ2-6; 7 bases align to TRBD1. Germline V gene data show CDR1 as SGHRS and CDR2 as YFSETQ. This CDR3 has 15 amino acids. Trimming cost V 5 bases and J 0 bases; bases outside gene matches: 2. Here the CDR3 reads CASSRDSSGANVLTF. In nucleotides, the CDR3 is TGCGCCAGCAGTCGGGACAGCTCTGGGGCCAACGTCCTGACTTTC.

This chain uses TRBV19 with TRBJ2-7; 8 positions agree with TRBD1. V shed 3 bases and J 3 bases; nucleotides not matched to a gene: 10. Germline assignment: CDR1 LNHDA and CDR2 SQIVND (reference sequence). This CDR3 contains 16 residues. For the CDR3, the DNA is TGTGCCAGTAGTATCGGGGGCCAGACAGGGGACTACGAGCAGTACTTC. It translates to CASSIGGQTGDYEQYF.

V gene TRBV15 combines with J gene TRBJ1-1; perhaps TRBD1 as D (6 bases). The CDR3 is made up of 15 amino acids. Deletions cut 2 bases from V and 1 base from J, with 11 bases between. Germline V gene sequence: CDR1 LNHNV, CDR2 YYDKDF (reference sequence). The CDR3 here is CATSRSPDRNTEAFF. The CDR3 bases are TGTGCCACCAGCAGATCACCGGACAGGAACACTGAAGCTTTCTTT.

The table lists this clone with a few counts. The chain links TRBV19 to TRBJ1-2; D might be TRBD1 (6 bases). Germline V gene sequence: CDR1 LNHDA, CDR2 SQIVND (reference sequence). There are 15 residues in the CDR3. Trimming removed 0 bases from V and 4 bases from J, with 12 bases in between. CDR3 residues: CASSIEDSNIYGYTF. CDR3 in DNA: TGTGCCAGTAGTATAGAGGACAGCAACATCTATGGCTACACCTTC. The full variable domain, rest sourced from reference TRBV19 and TRBJ1-2, is DGGITQSPKYLFRKEGQNVTLSCEQNLNHDAMYWYRQDPGQGLRLIYYSQIVNDFQKGDIAEGYSVSREKKESFPLTVTSAQKNPTAFYLCASSIEDSNIYGYTFGSGTRLTVV.

CDR3 in amino acids: CASRAQGAFSETQYF. DNA of the CDR3: TGTGCCAGCCGAGCACAGGGGGCGTTTTCGGAGACCCAGTACTTC. This chain links TRBV28 with TRBJ2-5, with 9 bases that match TRBD1. The germline CDR1 and CDR2 sequences are MDHEN and SYDVKM. CDR3 length equals 15 residues. V shed 8 bases, J shed 5 bases, and the junction held 12 bases outside the gene matches.

This clone was detected only a few times. The rearrangement uses TRBV5-4 and TRBJ2-6; the D gene could be TRBD1 or TRBD2 (5 bases each). Per germline, CDR1 SGHNT and CDR2 YYREEE (reference sequence). CDR3 length: 16 amino acids. Trimming removed 1 base from V and 4 bases from J, with 12 bases in between. The CDR3 sequence: CASSLFGGTGANVLTF. The CDR3 coding sequence is TGTGCCAGCAGCTTGTTTGGGGGAACCGGGGCCAACGTCCTGACTTTC.

This clone occurred once. The chain joins TRBV7-2 to TRBJ1-2, with TRBD1 as a possible D gene (5 bases). The CDR3 runs 14 residues. Trimming cost V 5 bases and J 8 bases, with 18 bases left between them. CDR1 and CDR2 (germline): SGHTA, FQGNSA. CDR3 sequence (DNA): TGTGCCAGCAGCCCGGCAGGGTCCCCTTCGGGCTACACCTTC. It codes for CASSPAGSPSGYTF.

The chain uses TRBV29-1 and TRBJ2-7, with 9 bases lining up with TRBD1. Germline CDR1 is SQVTM and CDR2 is ANQGSEA. CDR3 length: 14 amino acids. The V and J ends lost 4 bases and 7 bases, in that order; junction bases with no gene match: 11. The CDR3 coding sequence is TGCAGCGTTGCCGGGACAGGGCCCTTGGGGGAGCAGTACTTC. Translation: CSVAGTGPLGEQYF.